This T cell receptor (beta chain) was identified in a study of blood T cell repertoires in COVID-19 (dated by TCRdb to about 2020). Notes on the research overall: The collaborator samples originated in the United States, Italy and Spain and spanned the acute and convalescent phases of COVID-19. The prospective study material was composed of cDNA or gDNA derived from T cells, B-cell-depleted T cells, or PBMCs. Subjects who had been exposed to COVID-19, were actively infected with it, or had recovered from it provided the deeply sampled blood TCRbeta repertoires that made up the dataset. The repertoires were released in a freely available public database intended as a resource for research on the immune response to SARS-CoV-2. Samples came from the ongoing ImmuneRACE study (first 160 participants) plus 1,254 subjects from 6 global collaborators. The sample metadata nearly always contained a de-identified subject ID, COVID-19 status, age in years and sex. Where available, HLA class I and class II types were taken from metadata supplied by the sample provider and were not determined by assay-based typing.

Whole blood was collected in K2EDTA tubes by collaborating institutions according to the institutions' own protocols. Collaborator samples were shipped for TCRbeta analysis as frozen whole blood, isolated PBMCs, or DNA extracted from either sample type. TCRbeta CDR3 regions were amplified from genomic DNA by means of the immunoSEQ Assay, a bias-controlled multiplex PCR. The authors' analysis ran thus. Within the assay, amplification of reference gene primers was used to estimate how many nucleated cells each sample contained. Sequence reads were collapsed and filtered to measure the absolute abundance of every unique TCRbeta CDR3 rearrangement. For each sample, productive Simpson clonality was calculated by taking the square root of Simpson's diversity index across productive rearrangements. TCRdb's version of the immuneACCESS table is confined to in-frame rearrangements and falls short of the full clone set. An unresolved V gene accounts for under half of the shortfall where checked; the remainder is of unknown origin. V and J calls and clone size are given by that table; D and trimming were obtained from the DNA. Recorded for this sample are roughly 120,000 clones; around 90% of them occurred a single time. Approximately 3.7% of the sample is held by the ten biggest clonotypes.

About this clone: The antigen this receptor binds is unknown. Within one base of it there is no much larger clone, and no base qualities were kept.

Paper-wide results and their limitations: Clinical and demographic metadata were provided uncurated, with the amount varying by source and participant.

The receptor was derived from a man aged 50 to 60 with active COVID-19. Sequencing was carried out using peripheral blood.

This receptor has the CDR3 CATSDPGQGFGYTF. The nucleotide sequence reads TGTGCCACCAGTGACCCGGGACAGGGGTTTGGCTACACCTTC. Recombination linked TRBV24-1 to TRBJ1-2; 10 bases in between match TRBD1. The CDR3 spans 14 residues, from the cysteine through the phenylalanine. Only the CDR3 part of the read is kept: 42 bases, read in frame from the first base. The germline V and J ends show losses of 4 bases and 7 bases respectively, and no gene match explains 5 bases of the junction. From a lookup of the germline V gene, CDR1 and CDR2 are KGHDR and SFDVKD.